This T cell receptor (beta chain) was retrieved from a study of blood T cell repertoires in COVID-19. Background on the study: There were acute and convalescent COVID-19 samples, and they came from the United States, Italy and Spain. T cells, B-cell-depleted T cells, or PBMCs provided the cDNA or gDNA that served as material.

V dropped 6 bases and J dropped 4; count of bases not matched to a gene: 14. Germline-derived CDR1 and CDR2 are SGHVS and FQNEAQ. The CDR3 sequence is 18 residues long. Per the original methods: Cell counts per sample came from amplifying reference gene primers. TCRdb's copy holds only in-frame clones and misses some; the assay was immunoSEQ multiplex PCR. The V and J calls and clone size were taken over from that table, and D and trimming were inferred from the DNA. The sample yields 100,000 to 150,000 clones, around two thirds seen once. The J gene is TRBJ2-1, the V gene TRBV7-8, with 11 bases identical to TRBD2. The TCR was taken from a woman aged 70-85 years with acute or convalescent COVID-19. The sample taken for sequencing was peripheral blood. The CDR3: CASRHTSGGDRGYNEQFF. In DNA form, the CDR3 reads TGTGCCAGCAGACATACTAGCGGGGGAGATAGAGGATACAATGAGCAGTTCTTC.